Following are 27 T cell receptor beta chains from one sample sequenced in a study of blood T cell repertoires in COVID-19. Repertoires were generated with immunoSEQ multiplex PCR, while TCRdb's copy carries only in-frame clones and drops some. Altogether about 400,000 clones are present, 89% being singletons, with the ten largest covering 0.95% to 1.5%. The sample comprised peripheral blood. The origin of the receptors is a man aged 35 to 55 with acute or convalescent COVID-19.

The chain uses TRBV12-3 or TRBV12-4 and TRBJ1-3, with D uncertain. V was pared by 6 bases and J by 4 bases, with 10 bases between. The CDR3 consists of 13 residues. Here the CDR3 DNA reads TGTGCCAGCAGCCGAAACGAGGGAAACACCATATATTTT. The encoded protein is CASSRNEGNTIYF.

J is TRBJ1-2 and V is TRBV5-6; D gene uncertain. V was pared by 2 bases and J by 5 bases, with 13 bases between. From germline, CDR1 is SGHDT and CDR2 YYEEEE. This CDR3 spans 14 amino acids. The CDR3 sequence: CASSFGESLYGYTF. DNA for the CDR3: TGTGCCAGCAGCTTCGGAGAATCGCTTTATGGCTACACCTTC.

The chain recombines TRBV6-5 with TRBJ1-6, with 8 bases identical to TRBD1. V dropped 6 bases and J dropped 6; count of bases not matched to a gene: 4. The V gene's germline CDR1 is MNHEY and CDR2 SVGAGI. There are 14 residues in the CDR3. The CDR3 nucleotides read TGTGCCAGCAGAAAGGGACAGGTTAATTCACCCCTCCACTTT. Protein: CASRKGQVNSPLHF.

This chain joins TRBV2 and TRBJ1-5; D is unresolved. Trimming took 5 bases from V and 0 from J, leaving 14 bases between them. This CDR3 contains 16 residues. From germline, CDR1 is SNHLY and CDR2 FYNNEI. The chain's CDR3 is CASSSRGSPSNQPQHF. DNA for the CDR3: TGTGCCAGCAGTAGCCGGGGTTCCCCTAGCAATCAGCCCCAGCATTTT. Drawing the rest from reference TRBV2 and TRBJ1-5, the complete variable domain is EPEVTQTPSHQVTQMGQEVILRCVPISNHLYFYWYRQILGQKVEFLVSFYNNEISEKSEIFDDQFSVERPDGSNFTLKIRSTKLEDSAMYFCASSSRGSPSNQPQHFGDGTRLSIL.

In its sample, this clone was seen once. The chain is built from TRBV6-5 and TRBJ1-3, with 10 bases identical to TRBD1. The length of the CDR3 is 15 residues. With V trimmed by 4 bases and J by 0 bases, 0 bases remained unmatched. Germline assignment: CDR1 MNHEY and CDR2 SVGAGI. For the CDR3, the DNA is TGTGCCAGCAGTTGGACAGGGGGCTCTGGAAACACCATATATTTT. Translated, it gives CASSWTGGSGNTIYF.

This clone was detected a few times. This chain joins TRBV2 and TRBJ1-2, with 8 bases fitting TRBD1. Trimming cost V 2 bases and J 5 bases; bases outside gene matches: 10. The CDR3 sequence is 16 residues long. From germline, CDR1 is SNHLY and CDR2 FYNNEI. The CDR3 loop is CASSELDRDFGYGYTF. The CDR3 bases are TGTGCCAGCAGTGAACTGGACAGGGATTTTGGGTATGGCTACACCTTC.

This rearrangement joins TRBV4-1 to TRBJ1-1; D is unresolved. The V gene lost 3 bases and the J gene lost 1 base, with 12 bases spanning the gap. The CDR3 covers 15 residues. Per the germline V gene, CDR1 is MGHRA and CDR2 is YSYEKL. The CDR3 coding sequence is TGCGCCAGCAGCCACCCCTGGGCAGGGAACACTGAAGCTTTCTTT. It translates to CASSHPWAGNTEAFF.

This chain connects TRBV5-4 to TRBJ1-1; 7 nucleotides align to TRBD1. Per germline, CDR1 SGHNT and CDR2 YYREEE (reference sequence). With V trimmed by 4 bases and J by 4 bases, 10 bases remained unmatched. This CDR3 region has 15 residues. The CDR3: CASSNRVGGVTEAFF. CDR3 nucleotide sequence: TGTGCCAGCAGCAACCGCGTAGGGGGCGTCACTGAAGCTTTCTTT.

This clone was counted a single time. The genes are TRBV7-3 and TRBJ1-6; unclear D gene. Trimming cost V 5 bases and J 9 bases, with 8 bases left between them. The CDR3 runs to 12 residues. Germline V gene sequence: CDR1 SGHTA, CDR2 FQGTGA. The CDR3 loop is CASSDGSSPLHF. The CDR3, as DNA: TGTGCCAGCAGCGATGGGAGTTCACCCCTCCACTTT. Full variable domain (missing parts from reference TRBV7-3 and TRBJ1-6): GAGVSQTPSNKVTEKGKYVELRCDPISGHTALYWYRQSLGQGPEFLIYFQGTGAADDSGLPNDRFFAVRPEGSVSTLKIQRTERGDSAVYLCASSDGSSPLHFGNGTRLTVT.

The rearrangement joins TRBV27 to TRBJ1-2; D is uncertain. This CDR3 region has 14 residues. V was pared by 0 bases and J by 2 bases, with 7 bases between. The germline V gene encodes CDR1 MNHEY and CDR2 SMNVEV (reference sequence). For the CDR3, the DNA is TGTGCCAGCAGTTTATCACGCCAGAACTATGGCTACACCTTC. It specifies CASSLSRQNYGYTF.

The CDR3: CASSYGDGGAYEQYF. For the CDR3, the DNA is TGTGCCAGCAGTTACGGGGACGGGGGGGCCTACGAGCAGTACTTC. The genes are TRBV6-2 or TRBV6-3 and TRBJ2-7; 8 bases agree with TRBD2. J lost 2 bases, V lost 2 bases, and 5 bases had no gene match. Germline-derived CDR1 and CDR2 are MNHEY and SVGEGT. CDR3 length: 15 amino acids.

The chain employs TRBV30 and TRBJ1-3; D is ambiguous. This CDR3 contains 15 residues. Germline assignment: CDR1 GTSNPN and CDR2 SVGIG (reference sequence). Trimming pared 1 base from V and 0 bases from J, leaving 10 bases between. This chain's CDR3 is CAWSDIRPSGNTIYF. CDR3 nucleotides: TGTGCCTGGAGTGATATCAGGCCCTCTGGAAACACCATATATTTT.

Turning to this clone: This sample includes further DNA sequences coding for the same CDR3. The gene calls are TRBV7-9 and TRBJ1-4, with D unresolved. Germline assignment: CDR1 SEHNR and CDR2 FQNEAQ (reference sequence). This CDR3 is built from 11 residues. The V gene lost 2 bases and the J gene lost 12 bases, with 7 bases spanning the gap. This CDR3 is CASSLSEELFF. The CDR3 DNA follows: TGTGCCAGCAGCTTATCGGAGGAACTGTTTTTT.

This chain uses TRBV6-1 with TRBJ1-5, with no clear D. CDR1 is MNHNS, CDR2 SASEGT, per germline. There are 14 residues in the CDR3. The ends were cut back, 3 bases at V and 12 bases at J, with 18 bases in the middle. The CDR3 sequence is CASSESLFSILQHF. CDR3 coding DNA: TGTGCCAGCAGTGAGTCGCTCTTTAGTATACTCCAGCATTTT.

The chain is built from TRBV3-1 (or the pseudogene TRBV3-2) and TRBJ1-2, with 9 bases aligning to TRBD1. The germline gives CDR1 LGHDT, CDR2 YNNKEL (reference sequence). V lost 5 bases and J lost 6; bases outside the gene matches: 10. The CDR3 is 15 amino acids. The CDR3 DNA reads TGTGCCAGCAGCATCAAACAGGGGGCGTTCGATGGCTACACCTTC. Its translation is CASSIKQGAFDGYTF.

CDR3 in DNA: TGTGCCAGCAGCCCACAGGGGAACTATGGCTACACCTTC. Its protein product is CASSPQGNYGYTF. The genes are TRBV12-3 or TRBV12-4 and TRBJ1-2; 7 nucleotides match TRBD1. Trimming took 6 bases from V and 2 from J; bases not matched to a gene: 3. This CDR3 is 13 amino acids long.

The V and J genes are TRBV19 and TRBJ2-3; 9 bases map to TRBD1. This CDR3 is 14 amino acids long. J lost 3 bases, V lost 5 bases, and 3 bases had no gene match. Germline values: CDR1 LNHDA, CDR2 SQIVND (reference sequence). The CDR3, as DNA: TGTGCCAGTAGTTTAGGGACAGGGACAGATACGCAGTATTTT. Amino acid sequence: CASSLGTGTDTQYF.

The chain is built from TRBV9 and TRBJ1-1; 9 positions match TRBD1. Trimming cost V 4 bases and J 2 bases; bases outside gene matches: 6. CDR3 size: 15 residues. The V gene's germline CDR1 is SGDLS and CDR2 YYNGEE. The CDR3 DNA sequence: TGTGCCAGCAGCTTCCGGGACAGGGACAACACTGAAGCTTTCTTT. Residues: CASSFRDRDNTEAFF.

This clone has only a few counts. V usage is TRBV13 and J usage is TRBJ1-4; 9 positions agree with TRBD1. This CDR3 has 14 residues. Germline V lookup: CDR1 PRHDT, CDR2 FYEKMQ (reference sequence). Trimming at V came to 5 bases and at J to 8 bases, leaving 6 bases not matched to a gene. The chain's CDR3 is CASSPGTGLEKLFF. The CDR3 region has the DNA TGTGCCAGCAGCCCAGGGACAGGGCTCGAAAAACTGTTTTTT.

This rearrangement joins TRBV2 to TRBJ1-1; the D gene is possibly TRBD1 (5 bases). Germline CDR1 reads SNHLY; CDR2 reads FYNNEI. Trimming pared 5 bases from V and 4 bases from J, leaving 11 bases between. This CDR3 has 13 amino acids. The CDR3 nucleotides are TGTGCCAGCAGTAGCAGGGTACCCACTGAAGCTTTCTTT. This gives the protein CASSSRVPTEAFF.

This chain connects TRBV5-4 to TRBJ2-2; a weak D match, TRBD2 (6 bases). Germline CDR1 is SGHNT and CDR2 is YYREEE (reference sequence). The germline V and J ends were trimmed by 1 base and 0 bases, with 10 bases remaining between them. The CDR3 loop spans 16 amino acids. CDR3 sequence (DNA): TGTGCCAGCAGCTTGTTTGCGGGATCGAACACCGGGGAGCTGTTTTTT. Its protein is CASSLFAGSNTGELFF.

The V and J genes are TRBV24-1 and TRBJ2-1, with 12 bases lining up with TRBD2. The CDR3 consists of 17 residues. The V gene's germline CDR1 is KGHDR and CDR2 SFDVKD. J lost 4 bases, V lost 3 bases, and 6 bases had no gene match. CDR3 in amino acids: CATSDETSGGLYNEQFF. The CDR3 DNA sequence: TGTGCCACCAGTGATGAGACTAGCGGGGGTTTATACAATGAGCAGTTCTTC.

The chain joins TRBV21-1 to TRBJ1-1; TRBD1, as called in the table, went unchecked against the DNA. TRBV21-1 is deemed a pseudogene. This CDR3 comprises 11 residues. CDR3 residues: CAKTVNTEAFF. As DNA, the CDR3 is TGTGCCAAGACAGTTAACACTGAAGCTTTCTTT.

The chain carries TRBV6-5 and TRBJ2-3, with 10 bases that match TRBD1. After removal of 6 bases from V and 6 bases from J, the junction contained 9 bases not matched to a gene. In germline, CDR1 is MNHEY, CDR2 SVGAGI. The CDR3 length is 15 residues. This CDR3 reads CASRGPDRGFDTQYF. CDR3 DNA sequence: TGTGCCAGCAGGGGTCCGGACAGGGGGTTTGATACGCAGTATTTT.

The chain couples TRBV3-1 (or the pseudogene TRBV3-2) to TRBJ2-1, with D possibly matching TRBD1 (6 bases). Trimming removed 5 bases at V and 9 bases at J, with 23 bases between. Germline assignment: CDR1 LGHDT and CDR2 YNNKEL (reference sequence). The CDR3 spans 16 residues. Here the CDR3 reads CASSVSVGGGVFEQFF. In nucleotides, the CDR3 is TGTGCCAGCAGCGTGTCCGTCGGTGGGGGCGTGTTTGAGCAGTTCTTC.

The CDR3 coding sequence is TGTGCCAGCAGCTCCATACTAGAGTTGAACACCGGGGAGCTGTTTTTT. Translated, it gives CASSSILELNTGELFF. The rearrangement uses TRBV7-6 and TRBJ2-2; D perhaps matches TRBD2 (5 bases). The CDR3 length is 16 residues. Trimming shortened V by 4 bases and J by 1 base, and 13 bases separated the two germline ends. Germline loops: CDR1 SGHVS, CDR2 FNYEAQ. Together with reference TRBV7-6 and TRBJ2-2, the CDR3 gives the full variable domain: GAGVSQSPRYKVTKRGQDVALRCDPISGHVSLYWYRQALGQGPEFLTYFNYEAQQDKSGLPNDRFSAERPEGSISTLTIQRTEQRDSAMYRCASSSILELNTGELFFGEGSRLTVL.

The gene calls are TRBV4-2 and TRBJ2-5, with TRBD2 identical over 15 bases. CDR3 length equals 18 residues. Germline loops: CDR1 LGHNA, CDR2 YNFKEQ. The trim removed 4 bases at V and 5 bases at J, leaving 11 bases unmatched. The CDR3 spells CASSPRGFGLAGGETQYF. The CDR3 nucleotides read TGTGCCAGCAGCCCGAGGGGTTTCGGACTAGCGGGAGGGGAGACCCAGTACTTC.